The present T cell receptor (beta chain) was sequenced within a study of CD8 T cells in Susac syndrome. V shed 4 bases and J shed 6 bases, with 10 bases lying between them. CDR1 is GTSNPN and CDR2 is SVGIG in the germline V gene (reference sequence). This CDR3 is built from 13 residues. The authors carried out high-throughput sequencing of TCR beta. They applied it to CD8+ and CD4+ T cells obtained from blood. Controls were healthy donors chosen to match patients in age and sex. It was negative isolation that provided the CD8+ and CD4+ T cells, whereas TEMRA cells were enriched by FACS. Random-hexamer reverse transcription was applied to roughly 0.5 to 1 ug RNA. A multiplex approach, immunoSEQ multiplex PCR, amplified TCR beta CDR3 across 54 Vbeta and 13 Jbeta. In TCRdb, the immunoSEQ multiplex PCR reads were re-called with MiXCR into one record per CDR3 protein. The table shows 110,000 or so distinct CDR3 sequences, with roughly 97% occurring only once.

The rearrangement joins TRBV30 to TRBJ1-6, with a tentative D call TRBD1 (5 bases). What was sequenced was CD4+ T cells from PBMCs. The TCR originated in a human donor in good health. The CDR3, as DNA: TGTGCCTGGACCGGGGCCCTTAATTCACCCCTCCACTTT. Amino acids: CAWTGALNSPLHF.